The 30 T cell receptor beta chains below come from one sample, sequenced in a study of blood T cell repertoires in COVID-19. Method: immunoSEQ multiplex PCR; TCRdb's copy keeps in-frame clones and lacks some. The sample has about 140,000 clones; about 83% are singletons. Input material: peripheral blood. The receptor source for this set is a human donor in a cohort sampled during active COVID-19.

In DNA, the CDR3 is TGTGCCAGCAGTAAGCGGGGACTAGCGGGGGCCTACGAGCAGTACTTC. Translation: CASSKRGLAGAYEQYF. V gene TRBV28 combines with J gene TRBJ2-7; 14 positions match TRBD2. With 5 bases clipped from V and 2 bases from J, the junction kept 5 bases outside the gene matches. The CDR3 has 16 residues. The V gene's germline CDR1 is MDHEN and CDR2 SYDVKM.

The chain is built from TRBV19 and TRBJ2-1; 9 bases match TRBD2. CDR3 length equals 18 residues. The V gene end was trimmed by 0 bases and the J gene end by 5 bases; junction bases not matched to a gene: 11. CDR1 is LNHDA and CDR2 is SQIVND in the germline V gene (reference sequence). CDR3 sequence reads: CASSIDPPSGIVDNEQFF. The CDR3 region has the DNA TGTGCCAGTAGTATAGATCCCCCTAGCGGGATCGTGGACAATGAGCAGTTCTTC. The whole variable domain, filled in from reference TRBV19 and TRBJ2-1, reads DGGITQSPKYLFRKEGQNVTLSCEQNLNHDAMYWYRQDPGQGLRLIYYSQIVNDFQKGDIAEGYSVSREKKESFPLTVTSAQKNPTAFYLCASSIDPPSGIVDNEQFFGPGTRLTVL.

This clone came up once. The chain uses TRBV5-1 and TRBJ2-5; 12 nucleotides align to TRBD2. After removal of 4 bases from V and 5 bases from J, the junction contained 9 bases not matched to a gene. Germline V gene lookup returns CDR1 SGHRS and CDR2 YFSETQ. This CDR3 has 16 amino acids. The CDR3 protein is CASSEPITSGRETQYF. CDR3 in DNA: TGCGCCAGCAGCGAACCCATAACTAGCGGGAGGGAGACCCAGTACTTC.

This chain joins TRBV6-1 and TRBJ2-7; the match to TRBD1 covers 12 bases. Looked up from germline, CDR1 is MNHNS and CDR2 is SASEGT. The junction had 14 bases not matched to a gene; V was cut back by 10 bases and J by 7 bases. This CDR3 is built from 15 residues. For the CDR3, the DNA is TGTGCCACCCAAGGGGGGACAGGGGGCTTTGGTGAGCAGTACTTC. This translates into CATQGGTGGFGEQYF.

The table lists this clone with a few counts. The gene calls are TRBV19 and TRBJ2-7, with 7 positions matching TRBD2. The J segment lost 3 bases and the V segment lost 3 bases, leaving 5 bases of the junction unmatched. The CDR3 covers 14 residues. Germline V gives CDR1 LNHDA, CDR2 SQIVND (reference sequence). The CDR3 sequence: CASSMSSGNYEQYF. CDR3 nucleotides: TGTGCCAGTAGTATGTCTAGCGGAAACTACGAGCAGTACTTC.

The chain combines TRBV6-5 with TRBJ2-7; D remains unclear. V was trimmed by 2 bases and J by 1 base, leaving 9 bases between them. The CDR3 sequence is 14 residues long. Germline V gene data show CDR1 as MNHEY and CDR2 as SVGAGI. In DNA, the CDR3 is TGTGCCAGCAGTTACAACTCGCCGTCCTACGAGCAGTACTTC. Translating it yields CASSYNSPSYEQYF.

This chain joins TRBV5-6 and TRBJ2-7; tentatively, D is TRBD2 (6 bases). The germline V gene has CDR1 SGHDT and CDR2 YYEEEE. The V and J ends lost 2 bases and 0 bases respectively, with 12 bases between them. The CDR3 runs to 15 residues. The CDR3 sequence is CASSLGLHTSYEQYF. Here the CDR3 DNA reads TGTGCCAGCAGCTTAGGACTACACACCTCCTACGAGCAGTACTTC.

This clone has a single count. The rearrangement links TRBV6-6 to TRBJ2-1; 9 nucleotides match TRBD1. The CDR3 runs to 16 residues. Germline-derived CDR1 and CDR2 are MNHNY and SVGAGI (reference sequence). Losses at the gene ends were 5 bases for V and 6 bases for J; bases not matched to a gene: 11. CDR3 bases: TGTGCCAGCAGTAAACCACCGGGACAGGGTACCAATGAGCAGTTCTTC. This sequence encodes CASSKPPGQGTNEQFF.

The chain recombines TRBV6-6 with TRBJ2-1, with 7 bases lining up with TRBD2. The CDR3 length is 12 residues. V was pared by 5 bases and J by 7 bases, with 2 bases of the junction left unmatched. Germline V gene data show CDR1 as MNHNY and CDR2 as SVGAGI (reference sequence). CDR3 nucleotide sequence: TGTGCCAGCAGTAGGGAGGGTAATGAGCAGTTCTTC. Encoded protein: CASSREGNEQFF.

The chain combines TRBV28 with TRBJ2-3; TRBD2 matches at 10 bases. There are 16 residues in the CDR3. J gave up 0 bases and V 5 bases, and 5 bases lay outside the gene matches. Germline loops: CDR1 MDHEN, CDR2 SYDVKM. CDR3 region: CASSLLLAGSTDTQYF. CDR3 nucleotides: TGTGCCAGCAGTCTCTTACTAGCGGGGAGCACAGATACGCAGTATTTT.

The chain is built from TRBV19 and TRBJ2-7, with 9 bases matching TRBD1. The CDR3 sequence is 14 residues long. Germline V gene lookup returns CDR1 LNHDA and CDR2 SQIVND (reference sequence). V shed 6 bases, J shed 2 bases, and the junction held 5 bases outside the gene matches. The DNA for the CDR3 is TGTGCCAGTAGGAAAAGACAGGGGGCCTACGAGCAGTACTTC. Protein sequence: CASRKRQGAYEQYF. The whole variable domain, filled in from reference TRBV19 and TRBJ2-7, reads DGGITQSPKYLFRKEGQNVTLSCEQNLNHDAMYWYRQDPGQGLRLIYYSQIVNDFQKGDIAEGYSVSREKKESFPLTVTSAQKNPTAFYLCASRKRQGAYEQYFGPGTRLTVT.

This sequence joins TRBV5-1 and TRBJ2-2, with TRBD2 identical over 10 bases. The germline CDR1 and CDR2 sequences are SGHRS and YFSETQ. Trimming at V came to 7 bases and at J to 2 bases, leaving 2 bases not matched to a gene. The CDR3 consists of 14 residues. As DNA, the CDR3 is TGCGCCAGCCGGACTAGCGGAAACACCGGGGAGCTGTTTTTT. It yields the protein CASRTSGNTGELFF. The full variable domain, its missing parts supplied by reference TRBV5-1 and TRBJ2-2, is KAGVTQTPRYLIKTRGQQVTLSCSPISGHRSVSWYQQTPGQGLQFLFEYFSETQRNKGNFPGRFSGRQFSNSRSEMNVSTLELGDSALYLCASRTSGNTGELFFGEGSRLTVL.

The V and J genes are TRBV19 and TRBJ2-5; a weak D match, TRBD1 (6 bases). This CDR3 has 14 residues. V was trimmed by 5 bases and J by 3 bases, leaving 13 bases between them. The V gene's germline CDR1 is LNHDA and CDR2 SQIVND (reference sequence). The DNA of the CDR3 is TGTGCCAGTAGTCAGACAGGCGGCAAAGAGACCCAGTACTTC. Translating gives CASSQTGGKETQYF.

This clone was counted between two and nine times. The genes are TRBV12-3 or TRBV12-4 and TRBJ1-6; maybe TRBD1 (6 bases). Trimming pared 6 bases from V and 7 bases from J, leaving 10 bases between. This CDR3 region has 13 residues. CDR3 residues: CASRTTGNSPLHF. Here the CDR3 DNA reads TGTGCCAGCAGGACAACAGGGAATTCACCCCTCCACTTT.

This clone was picked up one time. The chain links TRBV5-1 to TRBJ2-4; tentatively, D is TRBD1 (7 bases). CDR1 and CDR2 (germline): SGHRS, YFSETQ. The CDR3 loop spans 16 amino acids. V shed 1 base and J shed 12 bases, with 23 bases lying between them. CDR3 in DNA: TGCGCCAGCAGCTTGCCTGGACAGGCGCCGCGGGACCCTCAGTACTTC. Protein sequence: CASSLPGQAPRDPQYF.

The CDR3 bases are TGTGCCTGGAGTGTACCGAACAGGGTCTACGAGCAGTACTTC. It encodes CAWSVPNRVYEQYF. The rearrangement joins TRBV30 to TRBJ2-7; TRBD1 is a possible D gene (6 bases). Looked up from germline, CDR1 is GTSNPN and CDR2 is SVGIG (reference sequence). The V end lost 0 bases, the J end lost 3 bases, and 12 bases lay between the germline ends. This CDR3 is 14 amino acids long. The complete variable domain, with remaining parts taken from reference TRBV30 and TRBJ2-7, reads SQTIHQWPATLVQPVGSPLSLECTVEGTSNPNLYWYRQAAGRGLQLLFYSVGIGQISSEVPQNLSASRPQDRQFILSSKKLLLSDSGFYLCAWSVPNRVYEQYFGPGTRLTVT.

The chain couples TRBV29-1 to TRBJ2-1; 9 bases are shared with TRBD1. The CDR3 is 15 amino acids. J was trimmed by 6 bases and V by 3 bases; bases with no gene match: 9. The V gene's germline CDR1 is SQVTM and CDR2 ANQGSEA. CDR3 bases: TGCAGCGTTGAGGACAGGGGAATAGAAGGCAATGAGCAGTTCTTC. This gives the protein CSVEDRGIEGNEQFF.

The chain joins TRBV18 to TRBJ1-2; 9 bases are shared with TRBD1. CDR1 is KGHSH, CDR2 LQKENI, per germline. This CDR3 has 15 residues. V lost 4 bases and J lost 5; bases outside the gene matches: 8. The DNA of the CDR3 is TGTGCCAGCTCACTGGCCGGGACAGGGAATTATGGCTACACCTTC. Protein sequence: CASSLAGTGNYGYTF.

The chain carries TRBV7-2 and TRBJ2-5; 8 positions agree with TRBD2. Germline CDR1 reads SGHTA; CDR2 reads FQGNSA. The CDR3 has 15 residues. Trimming took 6 bases from V and 6 from J; bases not matched to a gene: 12. This CDR3 reads CASSEAGVWGKTQYF. Here the CDR3 DNA reads TGTGCCAGCAGTGAAGCGGGAGTCTGGGGAAAGACCCAGTACTTC.

The chain carries TRBV11-2 and TRBJ1-3, with D unclear. Trimming took 1 base from V and 4 from J, leaving 2 bases between them. Per germline, CDR1 SGHAT and CDR2 FQNNGV. The CDR3 is made up of 12 amino acids. The CDR3 spells CASSLAGNTIYF. In DNA form, the CDR3 reads TGTGCCAGCAGCTTAGCAGGAAACACCATATATTTT.

The chain couples TRBV6-6 to TRBJ1-5; D remains ambiguous. CDR1 and CDR2 from the germline V gene are MNHNY and SVGAGI (reference sequence). The CDR3 runs to 14 residues. V was shortened by 5 bases and J by 1 base, with 9 bases between the two germline ends. The CDR3 DNA sequence: TGTGCCAGCAGTCCCCCACAGAGCAATCAGCCCCAGCATTTT. Encoded protein: CASSPPQSNQPQHF.

The CDR3, as DNA: TGTGCCAGCAGTAGCGGACAGCATACATCTCTCGAGCAGTACTTC. It specifies CASSSGQHTSLEQYF. The chain joins TRBV27 to TRBJ2-7, with D possibly being TRBD1 (6 bases). There are 15 residues in the CDR3. Germline values: CDR1 MNHEY, CDR2 SMNVEV (reference sequence). Trimming removed 5 bases at V and 6 bases at J, with 20 bases between.

The rearrangement uses TRBV4-1 and TRBJ1-5, with D unclear. CDR1 and CDR2 from the germline V gene are MGHRA and YSYEKL. Trimming shortened V by 1 base and J by 1 base, and 5 bases separated the two germline ends. The CDR3 loop spans 14 amino acids. CDR3 sequence (DNA): TGCGCCAGCAGCCAAGGACACAGCAATCAGCCCCAGCATTTT. This sequence encodes CASSQGHSNQPQHF.

The chain links TRBV6-5 to TRBJ2-4; 8 nucleotides agree with TRBD1. The CDR3 runs 13 residues. Germline CDR1 and CDR2: MNHEY and SVGAGI. Trimming cost V 7 bases and J 9 bases; bases outside gene matches: 8. In DNA form, the CDR3 reads TGTGCCAGCACGGCGGACAGGGTTTCCATTCAGTACTTC. It specifies CASTADRVSIQYF.

V usage is TRBV27 and J usage is TRBJ2-5; 8 bases map to TRBD1. Germline CDR1 reads MNHEY; CDR2 reads SMNVEV (reference sequence). The CDR3 consists of 16 residues. V lost 2 bases to trimming and J lost 2 bases; unmatched junction nucleotides: 7. CDR3 DNA: TGTGCCAGCAGTTTAGTAGGGGACAGGCGACAAGAGACCCAGTACTTC. Amino acids: CASSLVGDRRQETQYF.

The chain uses TRBV19 and TRBJ1-2; D uncertain. Looked up from germline, CDR1 is LNHDA and CDR2 is SQIVND (reference sequence). The CDR3 length is 14 residues. V was clipped by 8 bases and J by 4 bases, with 17 bases between them. The CDR3: CASCGPQPPYGYTF. The CDR3 DNA follows: TGTGCCAGTTGCGGTCCTCAACCGCCCTATGGCTACACCTTC.

The chain links TRBV6-5 to TRBJ1-6; D ambiguous. The V end lost 10 bases, the J end lost 7 bases, and 20 bases lay between the germline ends. The CDR3 totals 15 residues. The germline V gene encodes CDR1 MNHEY and CDR2 SVGAGI. The CDR3 reads CATRVTTVGNSPLHF. CDR3 coding DNA: TGTGCCACGAGGGTGACAACAGTAGGGAATTCACCCCTCCACTTT.

A single count supports this clone. The rearrangement joins TRBV15 to TRBJ2-1, with D possibly being TRBD2 (6 bases). Trimming pared 10 bases from V and 3 bases from J, leaving 13 bases between. CDR3 length: 13 residues. CDR1 is LNHNV, CDR2 YYDKDF, per germline (reference sequence). In DNA, the CDR3 is TGTGCCAGTGGTAGCGGCGTCTACAATGAGCAGTTCTTC. Translated: CASGSGVYNEQFF.

The genes are TRBV28 and TRBJ1-5; 10 nucleotides match TRBD1. This CDR3 contains 15 residues. With 7 bases clipped from V and 4 bases from J, the junction kept 7 bases outside the gene matches. CDR1 and CDR2 from the germline V gene are MDHEN and SYDVKM. The CDR3 coding sequence is TGTGCCAGCAACCGAAGGGGACAGGGGAATCAGCCCCAGCATTTT. Protein: CASNRRGQGNQPQHF.

The V call is TRBV6-5, the J call TRBJ1-5; D may be TRBD1 (6 bases). The CDR3 is 15 residues long. Trimming removed 8 bases at V and 2 bases at J, with 16 bases between. Germline CDR1 and CDR2: MNHEY and SVGAGI. In DNA form, the CDR3 reads TGTGCCAGCCGTCAGGGGAGGGGTGGCAATCAGCCCCAGCATTTT. This codes for CASRQGRGGNQPQHF.